The 22 T cell receptor beta chains reported below all come from one sample, sequenced in a study of blood T cell repertoires in COVID-19. The table came from immunoSEQ multiplex PCR; TCRdb's copy has only in-frame clones and leaves some out. The sample holds about 310,000 clones, approximately 90% seen once. Sequencing was carried out using PBMCs or T cells enriched from blood (not recorded which). These receptors all stem from a woman between 40 and 50 years old who had recovered from COVID-19.

The V call is TRBV20-1, the J call TRBJ2-5; 10 bases match TRBD2. The CDR3 length is 16 residues. Germline CDR1 and CDR2: DFQATT and SNEGSKA (reference sequence). Trimming cost V 3 bases and J 0 bases; bases outside gene matches: 7. The CDR3 DNA is TGCAGTGCTAGTTTAGGCGGGACTAGCGACCAAGAGACCCAGTACTTC. Its translation: CSASLGGTSDQETQYF.

V gene TRBV24-1 combines with J gene TRBJ2-2, with 10 bases aligning to TRBD1. V was pared by 1 base and J by 6 bases, with 4 bases of the junction left unmatched. Germline V gene sequence: CDR1 KGHDR, CDR2 SFDVKD. The CDR3 totals 16 residues. CDR3 protein: CATSDFTGTGAGELFF. CDR3 sequence (DNA): TGTGCCACCAGTGATTTTACCGGGACAGGGGCCGGGGAGCTGTTTTTT.

The chain couples TRBV7-9 to TRBJ2-1, with 11 bases lining up with TRBD2. The CDR3 totals 16 residues. Per germline, CDR1 SEHNR and CDR2 FQNEAQ (reference sequence). V was clipped by 2 bases and J by 7 bases; unmatched bases: 7. CDR3 in amino acids: CASSLTASGRKNEQFF. CDR3 DNA sequence: TGTGCCAGCAGCTTAACTGCTAGCGGGAGGAAGAATGAGCAGTTCTTC. Using reference TRBV7-9 and TRBJ2-1 for the parts outside the CDR3, the full variable domain is DTGVSQNPRHKITKRGQNVTFRCDPISEHNRLYWYRQTLGQGPEFLTYFQNEAQLEKSRLLSDRFSAERPKGSFSTLEIQRTEQGDSAMYLCASSLTASGRKNEQFFGPGTRLTVL.

This chain uses TRBV28 with TRBJ1-2; TRBD1 is a possible D gene (6 bases). In germline, CDR1 is MDHEN, CDR2 SYDVKM. V lost 4 bases, J lost 4 bases, and 19 bases lay in between. The CDR3 contains 16 residues. CDR3 protein: CASSSPTGPKGYGYTF. CDR3 DNA: TGTGCCAGCAGTTCCCCGACAGGCCCCAAGGGCTATGGCTACACCTTC.

The CDR3 DNA reads TGTGCCAGCAGCCCCCAGGGTGTGGGTGTCCAGTACTTC. It specifies CASSPQGVGVQYF. V usage is TRBV9 and J usage is TRBJ2-7, with a tentative D call TRBD1 (5 bases). CDR1 and CDR2 from the germline V gene are SGDLS and YYNGEE. Trimming shortened V by 4 bases and J by 10 bases, and 18 bases separated the two germline ends. The CDR3 has 13 amino acids.

V gene TRBV5-8 combines with J gene TRBJ1-3, with TRBD1 as a possible D gene (5 bases). CDR1 SGHTS and CDR2 YDEGEE come from the germline V gene. The CDR3 totals 16 residues. Trimming took off 3 bases at V and 0 bases at J, with 13 bases between the two ends. CDR3 bases: TGTGCCAGCAGCTCCTTCCAGGGCTTCTCTGGAAACACCATATATTTT. As protein: CASSSFQGFSGNTIYF.

CDR3 in amino acids: CASSPGVREQYF. CDR3 nucleotides: TGTGCCAGCAGTCCAGGGGTCCGAGAGCAGTACTTC. The chain recombines TRBV2 with TRBJ2-7; perhaps TRBD1 as D (6 bases). V was cut by 5 bases and J by 7 bases, with 12 bases left in between. CDR1 is SNHLY, CDR2 FYNNEI, per germline. The CDR3 contains 12 residues.

This clone was observed once. The rearrangement links TRBV28 to TRBJ2-1; TRBD2 aligns across 9 bases. The CDR3 contains 15 residues. V shed 1 base and J 3 bases; nucleotides not matched to a gene: 1. Looked up from germline, CDR1 is MDHEN and CDR2 is SYDVKM. The CDR3 sequence: CASSLFSGGYNEQFF. CDR3 nucleotide sequence: TGTGCCAGCAGTTTATTTAGCGGGGGCTACAATGAGCAGTTCTTC.

V usage is TRBV7-8 and J usage is TRBJ1-1; weak D call: TRBD1 (5 bases). Germline assignment: CDR1 SGHVS and CDR2 FQNEAQ. CDR3 size: 14 residues. Trimming cost V 4 bases and J 6 bases, with 15 bases left between them. CDR3 coding DNA: TGTGCCAGCAGCTCCAGGGAGGCCGGGGCTGAAGCTTTCTTT. Translated: CASSSREAGAEAFF.

The chain joins TRBV5-6 to TRBJ1-1; D not resolved. Germline V gene sequence: CDR1 SGHDT, CDR2 YYEEEE. With 8 bases removed from V and 1 base from J, the gap between germline ends came to 15 bases. CDR3 length: 14 amino acids. In DNA, the CDR3 is TGTGCCAGGCCCAATCGGTTTGGGAACACTGAAGCTTTCTTT. This translates into CARPNRFGNTEAFF.

The V gene is TRBV25-1, the J gene TRBJ1-2, with 7 nucleotides matching TRBD1. The length of the CDR3 is 15 residues. Germline CDR1 and CDR2: MGHDK and SYGVNS. Germline trimming cut 4 bases from V and 8 bases from J; bases unmatched to any gene: 13. Here the CDR3 reads CASSGGYRGRKGYTF. The CDR3 region has the DNA TGTGCCAGCAGTGGGGGTTACAGGGGCCGGAAGGGCTACACCTTC.

This chain joins TRBV3-1 (or the pseudogene TRBV3-2) and TRBJ2-7; D unclear. The V gene lost 0 bases and the J gene lost 9 bases, with 21 bases spanning the gap. Germline V lookup: CDR1 LGHDT, CDR2 YNNKEL (reference sequence). This CDR3 has 16 residues. The CDR3 here is CASSQDPGYSGYVQYF. CDR3 nucleotides: TGTGCCAGCAGCCAAGATCCCGGCTATTCAGGATATGTGCAGTACTTC.

The V and J genes are TRBV19 and TRBJ2-1; 7 nucleotides agree with TRBD2. The CDR3 spans 15 residues. The germline V gene encodes CDR1 LNHDA and CDR2 SQIVND (reference sequence). Trimming took 6 bases from V and 0 from J; bases not matched to a gene: 5. This chain's CDR3 is CASSTAGSSYNEQFF. The CDR3 DNA reads as TGTGCCAGTAGCACAGCGGGGAGCTCCTACAATGAGCAGTTCTTC.

This chain joins TRBV28 and TRBJ2-1; tentatively, D is TRBD2 (6 bases). Germline loops: CDR1 MDHEN, CDR2 SYDVKM. The CDR3 contains 12 residues. The V end lost 2 bases, the J end lost 12 bases, and 11 bases lay between the germline ends. CDR3 loop: CASSLRRGGQFF. The DNA of the CDR3 is TGTGCCAGCAGTTTAAGACGGGGAGGGCAGTTCTTC.

In this sample, this clone turned up once. The chain links TRBV19 to TRBJ2-2; TRBD1 matches 9 bases. The V segment lost 7 bases and the J segment 2 bases; nucleotides outside the gene matches: 11. CDR3 length: 17 residues. The germline CDR1 and CDR2 sequences are LNHDA and SQIVND (reference sequence). CDR3 nucleotide sequence: TGTGCCAGTATTGGCAAAAACAGGGGGCGCAACACCGGGGAGCTGTTTTTT. Its protein product is CASIGKNRGRNTGELFF.

V gene TRBV12-2 combines with J gene TRBJ1-4. TRBV12-2 represents a pseudogene. CDR3 length: 14 residues. Written as DNA, the CDR3 is TGTGCAAGTCGCTCCGGAGGGTGGAATGAAAAACTGTTTTTT. It yields the protein CASRSGGWNEKLFF.

The chain couples TRBV9 to TRBJ2-3, with 15 nucleotides matching TRBD2. The V segment lost 4 bases and the J segment 2 bases; nucleotides outside the gene matches: 5. Germline-derived CDR1 and CDR2 are SGDLS and YYNGEE. This CDR3 is built from 17 residues. The DNA for the CDR3 is TGTGCCAGCAGCTCCGGGACTAGCGGGAGGTACACAGATACGCAGTATTTT. Translating gives CASSSGTSGRYTDTQYF.

This sequence joins TRBV19 and TRBJ1-1; D is perhaps TRBD1 (6 bases). V lost 6 bases to trimming and J lost 3 bases, with 14 bases between them. The V gene's germline CDR1 is LNHDA and CDR2 SQIVND (reference sequence). This CDR3 comprises 14 residues. This chain's CDR3 is CASRKGGWDTEAFF. As DNA, the CDR3 is TGTGCCAGTAGGAAAGGGGGTTGGGACACTGAAGCTTTCTTT.

The chain carries TRBV7-9 and TRBJ1-6; D gene ambiguous. Germline V gene lookup returns CDR1 SEHNR and CDR2 FQNEAQ (reference sequence). V was clipped by 5 bases and J by 8 bases, with 16 bases between them. The CDR3 has 15 amino acids. The CDR3: CASSRSGGVDSPLHF. DNA for the CDR3: TGTGCCAGCAGCCGAAGCGGCGGGGTTGATTCACCCCTCCACTTT.

This chain links TRBV18 with TRBJ2-7, with 12 nucleotides matching TRBD2. This CDR3 has 17 residues. J lost 2 bases, V lost 1 base, and 6 bases had no gene match. Looked up from germline, CDR1 is KGHSH and CDR2 is LQKENI. The CDR3 region has the DNA TGTGCCAGCTCACCACTAGAGCCTAGCGGGGGGGCCTACGAGCAGTACTTC. Translation: CASSPLEPSGGAYEQYF.

V is TRBV7-2 and J is TRBJ2-7; the D gene is possibly TRBD1 (5 bases). This CDR3 region has 14 residues. Deletions cut 4 bases from V and 3 bases from J, with 13 bases between. Germline V gives CDR1 SGHTA, CDR2 FQGNSA. This CDR3 is CASSSQPDSYEQYF. The CDR3 bases are TGTGCCAGCAGCTCCCAACCCGACAGCTACGAGCAGTACTTC.

The chain's CDR3 is CASSEAPEGTRRNEQFF. CDR3 DNA sequence: TGTGCCAGCAGTGAAGCGCCCGAAGGGACTAGAAGAAATGAGCAGTTCTTC. The chain has TRBV6-1 and TRBJ2-1; 8 positions agree with TRBD2. This CDR3 is 17 amino acids long. CDR1 is MNHNS and CDR2 is SASEGT in the germline V gene. The junction had 11 bases not matched to a gene; V was cut back by 0 bases and J by 7 bases.